The clone carrying this TCR beta chain was recorded only once. The data originate from a study of blood T cell repertoires in COVID-19. Study context: PBMCs, B-cell-depleted T cells, or T cells were the source of the cDNA or gDNA that made up the material.

Original analysis: Counts of nucleated cells, estimated from reference gene primer amplification, were obtained. The table came from immunoSEQ multiplex PCR; TCRdb's copy has only in-frame clones and leaves some out. Clonal size and the V and J genes are those of that table, whereas D and trimming came from the DNA. The sample shows about 210,000 clones, roughly nine tenths of them seen only once. The V gene end was trimmed by 3 bases and the J gene end by 7 bases; junction bases not matched to a gene: 3. Per germline, CDR1 KGHSH and CDR2 LQKENI. This CDR3 contains 14 residues. This sequence was found in a man aged 40-55 years with acute or convalescent COVID-19. This chain uses TRBV18 with TRBJ1-4; 9 bases line up with TRBD1. Sequenced: peripheral blood. CDR3 sequence: CASSPGQGGEKLFF. CDR3 sequence (DNA): TGTGCCAGCTCACCGGGACAGGGCGGTGAAAAACTGTTTTTT.